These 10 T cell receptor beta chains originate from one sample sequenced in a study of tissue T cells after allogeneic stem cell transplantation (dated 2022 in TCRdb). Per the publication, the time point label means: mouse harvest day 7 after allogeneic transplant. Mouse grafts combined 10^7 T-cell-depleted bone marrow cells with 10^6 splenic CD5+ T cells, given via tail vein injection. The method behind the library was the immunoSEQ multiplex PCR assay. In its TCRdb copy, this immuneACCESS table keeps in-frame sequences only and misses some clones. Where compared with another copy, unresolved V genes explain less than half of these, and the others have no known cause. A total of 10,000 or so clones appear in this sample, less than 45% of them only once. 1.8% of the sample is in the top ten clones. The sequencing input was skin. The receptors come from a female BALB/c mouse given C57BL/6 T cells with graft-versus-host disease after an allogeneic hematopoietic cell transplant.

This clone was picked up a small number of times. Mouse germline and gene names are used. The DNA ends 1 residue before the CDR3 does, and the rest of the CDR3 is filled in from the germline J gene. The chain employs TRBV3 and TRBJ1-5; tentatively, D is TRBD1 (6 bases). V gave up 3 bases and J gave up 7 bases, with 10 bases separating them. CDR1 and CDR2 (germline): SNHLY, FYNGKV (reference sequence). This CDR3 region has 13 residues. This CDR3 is CASSFARGQAPLF. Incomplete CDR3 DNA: TGTGCCAGCAGCTTCGCCAGGGGACAGGCTCCGCTT.

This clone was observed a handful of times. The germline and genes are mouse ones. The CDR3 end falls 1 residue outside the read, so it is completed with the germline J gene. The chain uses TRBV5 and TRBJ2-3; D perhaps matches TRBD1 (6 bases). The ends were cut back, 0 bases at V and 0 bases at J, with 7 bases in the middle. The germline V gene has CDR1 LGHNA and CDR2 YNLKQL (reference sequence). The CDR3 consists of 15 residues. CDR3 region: CASSQETGSAETLYF. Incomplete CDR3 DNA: TGTGCCAGCAGCCAAGAAACAGGGAGTGCAGAAACGCTGTAT.

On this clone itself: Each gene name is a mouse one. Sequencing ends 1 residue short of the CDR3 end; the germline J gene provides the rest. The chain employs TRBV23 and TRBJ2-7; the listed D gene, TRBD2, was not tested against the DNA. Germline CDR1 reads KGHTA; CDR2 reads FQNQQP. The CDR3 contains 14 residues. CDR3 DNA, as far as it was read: TGCTCCAGCAGTCAACTGGGGAGCTCCTATGAACAGTAC. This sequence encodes CSSSQLGSSYEQY. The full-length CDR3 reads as CSSSQLGSSYEQYF.

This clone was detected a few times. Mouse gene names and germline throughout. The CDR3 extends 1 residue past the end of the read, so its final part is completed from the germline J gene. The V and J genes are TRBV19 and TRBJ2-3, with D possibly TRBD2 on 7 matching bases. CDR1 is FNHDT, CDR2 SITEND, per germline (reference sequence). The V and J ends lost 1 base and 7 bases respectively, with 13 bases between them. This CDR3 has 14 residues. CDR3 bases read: TGTGCCAGCAGTATAAGGGGGGGGACGAAAACGCTGTAT. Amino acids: CASSIRGGTKTLY. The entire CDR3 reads CASSIRGGTKTLYF.

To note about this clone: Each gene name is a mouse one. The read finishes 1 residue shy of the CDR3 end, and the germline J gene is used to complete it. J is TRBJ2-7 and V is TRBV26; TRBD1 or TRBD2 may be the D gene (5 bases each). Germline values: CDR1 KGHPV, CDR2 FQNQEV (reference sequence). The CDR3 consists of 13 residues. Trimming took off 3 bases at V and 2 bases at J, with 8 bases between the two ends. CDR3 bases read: TGTGCCAGCAGTCTTCCGGGGGCCTATGAACAGTAC. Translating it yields CASSLPGAYEQY. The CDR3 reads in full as CASSLPGAYEQYF. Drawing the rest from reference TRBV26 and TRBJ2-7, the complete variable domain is NSKVIQTPRYLVKGQGQKAKMRCIPEKGHPVVFWYQQNKNNEFKFLINFQNQEVLQQIDMTEKRFSAECPSNSPCSLEIQSSEAGDSALYLCASSLPGAYEQYFGPGTRLTVL.

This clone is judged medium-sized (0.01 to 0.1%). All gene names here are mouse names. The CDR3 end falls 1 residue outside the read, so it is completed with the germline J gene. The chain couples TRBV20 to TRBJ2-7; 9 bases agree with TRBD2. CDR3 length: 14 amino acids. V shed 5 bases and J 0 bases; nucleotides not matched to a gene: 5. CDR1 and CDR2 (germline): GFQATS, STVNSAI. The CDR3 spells CGARTGVSSYEQYF. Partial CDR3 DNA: TGTGGTGCTCGGACTGGGGTGAGCTCCTATGAACAGTAC.

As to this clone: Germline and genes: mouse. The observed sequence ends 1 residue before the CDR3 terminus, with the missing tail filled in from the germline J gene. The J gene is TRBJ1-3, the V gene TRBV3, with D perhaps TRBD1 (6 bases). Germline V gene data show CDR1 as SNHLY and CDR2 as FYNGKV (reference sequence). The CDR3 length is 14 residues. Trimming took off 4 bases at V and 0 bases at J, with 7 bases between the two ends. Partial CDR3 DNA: TGTGCCAGCAGCTCGGACAGTTCTGGAAATACGCTCTAT. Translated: CASSSDSSGNTLY. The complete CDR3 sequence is CASSSDSSGNTLYF.

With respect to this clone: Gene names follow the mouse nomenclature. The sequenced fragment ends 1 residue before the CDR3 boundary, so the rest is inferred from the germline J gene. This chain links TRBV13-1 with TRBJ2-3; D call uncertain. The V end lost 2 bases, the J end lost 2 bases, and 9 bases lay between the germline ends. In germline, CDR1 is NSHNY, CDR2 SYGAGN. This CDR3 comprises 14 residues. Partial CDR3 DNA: TGTGCCAGCAGTGAGTCTGTGGTTGCAGAAACGCTGTAT. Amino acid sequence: CASSESVVAETLY. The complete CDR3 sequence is CASSESVVAETLYF.

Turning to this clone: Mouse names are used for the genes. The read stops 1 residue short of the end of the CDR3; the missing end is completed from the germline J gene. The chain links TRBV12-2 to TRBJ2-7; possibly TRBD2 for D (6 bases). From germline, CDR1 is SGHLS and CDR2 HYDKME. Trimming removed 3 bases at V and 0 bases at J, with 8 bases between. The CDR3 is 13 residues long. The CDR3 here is CASSSGASYEQYF. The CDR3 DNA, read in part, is TGTGCCAGCTCTTCTGGGGCCTCCTATGAACAGTAC.

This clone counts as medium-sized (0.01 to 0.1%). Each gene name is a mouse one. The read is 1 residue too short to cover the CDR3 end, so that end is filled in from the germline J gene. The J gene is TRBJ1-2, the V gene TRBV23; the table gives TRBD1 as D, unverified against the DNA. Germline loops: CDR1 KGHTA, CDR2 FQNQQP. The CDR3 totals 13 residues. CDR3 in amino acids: CSSSHRTNSDYTF. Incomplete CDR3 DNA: TGCTCCAGCAGTCACAGGACAAACTCCGACTACACC.